This TCR beta chain was documented in a study of CD8 T cells in Susac syndrome. Study in general: Sequencing included Susac syndrome patients, six of them with active disease and roughly eight in remission.

With random hexamers, reverse transcription was performed on about 0.5 to 1 ug of RNA. TCRdb itself ran the immunoSEQ multiplex PCR reads through MiXCR, one entry per CDR3 protein. The sample has some 150,000 distinct CDR3 sequences, 95% seen once. Germline CDR1 and CDR2: SGHNT and YYREEE (reference sequence). The CDR3 covers 16 residues. J was trimmed by 4 bases and V by 0 bases; bases with no gene match: 6. This clonotype was obtained from a human donor with Susac syndrome. Sequenced material: CD4+ T cells from PBMCs. The chain employs TRBV5-4 and TRBJ2-1; TRBD2 matches 8 bases. The CDR3 nucleotides read TGTGCCAGCAGCTTGGGGACTAGCCTCAGATACAATGAGCAGTTCTTC. It codes for CASSLGTSLRYNEQFF.